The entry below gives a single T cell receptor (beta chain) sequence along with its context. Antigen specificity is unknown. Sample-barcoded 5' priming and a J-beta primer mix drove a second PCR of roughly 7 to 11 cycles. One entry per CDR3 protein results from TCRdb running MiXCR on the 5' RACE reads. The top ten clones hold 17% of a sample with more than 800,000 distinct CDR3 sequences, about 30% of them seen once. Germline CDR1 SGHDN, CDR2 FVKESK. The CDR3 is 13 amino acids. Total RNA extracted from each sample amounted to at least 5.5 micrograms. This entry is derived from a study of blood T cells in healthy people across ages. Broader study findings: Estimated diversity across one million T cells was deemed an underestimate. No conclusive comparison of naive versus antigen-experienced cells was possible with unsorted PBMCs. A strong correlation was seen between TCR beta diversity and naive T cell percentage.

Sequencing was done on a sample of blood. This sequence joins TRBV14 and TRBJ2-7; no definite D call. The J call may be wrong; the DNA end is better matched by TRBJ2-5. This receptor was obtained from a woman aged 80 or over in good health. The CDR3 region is CASGPQIQETQYF. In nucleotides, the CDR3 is TGTGCCAGCGGCCCACAAATCCAAGAGACCCAGTACTTC.